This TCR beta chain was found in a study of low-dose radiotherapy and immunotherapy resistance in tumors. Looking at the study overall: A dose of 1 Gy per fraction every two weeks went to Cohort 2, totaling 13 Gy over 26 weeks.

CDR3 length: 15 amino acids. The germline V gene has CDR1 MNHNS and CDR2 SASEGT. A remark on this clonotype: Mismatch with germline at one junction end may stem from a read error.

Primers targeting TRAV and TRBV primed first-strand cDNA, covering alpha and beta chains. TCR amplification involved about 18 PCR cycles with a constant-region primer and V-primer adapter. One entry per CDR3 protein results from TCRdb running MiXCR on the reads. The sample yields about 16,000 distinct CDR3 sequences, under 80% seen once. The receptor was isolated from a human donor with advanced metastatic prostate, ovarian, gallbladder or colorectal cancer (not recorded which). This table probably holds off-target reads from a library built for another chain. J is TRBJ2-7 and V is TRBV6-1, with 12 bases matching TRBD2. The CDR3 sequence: CASSLELAGGGEQYF. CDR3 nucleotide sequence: TGCGCCAGCAGCTTGGAACTAGCGGGAGGAGGCGAGCAGTACTTC.